The 10 T cell receptor beta chains below all came from one sample that was sequenced in a study of T cells after posttransplantation cyclophosphamide. Sampled 1 year posttransplant, controls received myeloablative marrow transplants, methotrexate and a calcineurin inhibitor. Clones were read by immunoSEQ multiplex PCR, and TCRdb kept only the in-frame ones, dropping some. This sample has roughly 21,000 clones, with roughly 85% found just once. The sample in question was PBMCs, obtained about 360 days after allogeneic stem cell transplant with calcineurin inhibitor and methotrexate. These receptors were obtained from a female patient in her 30s who received an allogeneic stem cell transplant from an unrelated donor, was CMV-positive, and had acute and chronic GVHD. Some of these T cells may belong to the graft donor.

J is TRBJ2-7 and V is TRBV5-1; the match to TRBD1 covers 9 bases. The V segment lost 7 bases and the J segment 2 bases; nucleotides outside the gene matches: 10. CDR1 is SGHRS and CDR2 is YFSETQ in the germline V gene. This CDR3 is built from 15 residues. CDR3 sequence: CASRSGGTGPYEQYF. In nucleotides, the CDR3 is TGCGCCAGCCGGAGTGGAGGGACAGGGCCCTACGAGCAGTACTTC.

The chain links TRBV7-8 to TRBJ1-1, with a tentative D call TRBD1 (5 bases). Between the trimmed V and J ends, which lost 8 bases and 4 bases, there was a span of 14 bases. Germline loops: CDR1 SGHVS, CDR2 FQNEAQ. The CDR3 consists of 13 residues. The CDR3 coding sequence is TGTGCCAGCTCCGCAGGGATGGGCACTGAAGCTTTCTTT. This encodes CASSAGMGTEAFF. The entire variable domain, with the rest obtained from reference TRBV7-8 and TRBJ1-1, is as follows: GAGVSQSPRYKVAKRGQDVALRCDPISGHVSLFWYQQALGQGPEFLTYFQNEAQLDKSGLPSDRFFAERPEGSVSTLKIQRTQQEDSAVYLCASSAGMGTEAFFGQGTRLTVV.

A word on this clone: A read error may account for a junction end that differs from germline. CDR3 protein: CASSVGSSHEQYF. CDR3 DNA sequence: TGTGCCAGCAGCGTAGGAAGCTCCCACGAGCAGTACTTC. This chain joins TRBV9 and TRBJ2-7; no definite D call. This CDR3 spans 13 amino acids. CDR1 SGDLS and CDR2 YYNGEE come from the germline V gene.

This clone appeared a few times. This rearrangement joins TRBV13 to TRBJ2-1; 11 nucleotides line up with TRBD2. The CDR3 extends over 17 amino acids. The germline gives CDR1 PRHDT, CDR2 FYEKMQ (reference sequence). V lost 5 bases, J lost 4 bases, and 10 bases stayed unmatched. CDR3 sequence: CASSKEGRLAGYNEQFF. The CDR3 bases are TGTGCCAGCAGCAAAGAAGGTAGACTAGCGGGGTACAATGAGCAGTTCTTC.

The V and J genes are TRBV28 and TRBJ1-2, with a tentative D call TRBD1 (6 bases). The V end was cut by 7 bases, the J end by 5 bases, with 20 bases between. The germline V gene encodes CDR1 MDHEN and CDR2 SYDVKM. The CDR3 is 15 amino acids. The CDR3 spells CASTPIDRWRYGYTF. The CDR3 DNA sequence: TGTGCCAGCACACCTATCGACAGGTGGAGGTATGGCTACACCTTC.

The chain is built from TRBV5-1 and TRBJ2-5, with 11 bases fitting TRBD2. The CDR3 extends over 16 amino acids. V lost 4 bases, J lost 2 bases, and 7 bases stayed unmatched. Per the germline V gene, CDR1 is SGHRS and CDR2 is YFSETQ. The CDR3 DNA follows: TGCGCCAGCAGCACCGGGACTAGCGGACCTCAAGAGACCCAGTACTTC. This sequence encodes CASSTGTSGPQETQYF.

This clone appeared a few times. This sequence joins TRBV6-5 and TRBJ1-1; perhaps TRBD1 as D (5 bases). Germline-derived CDR1 and CDR2 are MNHEY and SVGAGI. Trimming left V 7 bases short and J 1 base short, with 10 bases between. CDR3 length equals 13 residues. CDR3 DNA: TGTGCCAGCAAGCGGGGCAAGAACACTGAAGCTTTCTTT. This translates into CASKRGKNTEAFF.

The genes are TRBV5-1 and TRBJ1-3; TRBD1 is a possible D gene (5 bases). The V and J ends lost 4 bases and 0 bases respectively, with 17 bases between them. The length of the CDR3 is 17 residues. Germline V gene lookup returns CDR1 SGHRS and CDR2 YFSETQ. DNA for the CDR3: TGCGCCAGCAGCCGGACGGGGGGAGGGAGCTCTGGAAACACCATATATTTT. Translated: CASSRTGGGSSGNTIYF. Combining the CDR3 with reference TRBV5-1 and TRBJ1-3 gives the whole variable domain KAGVTQTPRYLIKTRGQQVTLSCSPISGHRSVSWYQQTPGQGLQFLFEYFSETQRNKGNFPGRFSGRQFSNSRSEMNVSTLELGDSALYLCASSRTGGGSSGNTIYFGEGSWLTVV.

The rearrangement links TRBV5-6 to TRBJ1-5; D remains ambiguous. With 5 bases removed from V and 9 bases from J, the gap between germline ends came to 21 bases. The CDR3 sequence is 15 residues long. Germline values: CDR1 SGHDT, CDR2 YYEEEE. The CDR3 DNA reads TGTGCCAGCAGATTCCTATGGGGAGGCAACACGCCCCAGCATTTT. This sequence encodes CASRFLWGGNTPQHF. Full variable domain (missing parts from reference TRBV5-6 and TRBJ1-5): DAGVTQSPTHLIKTRGQQVTLRCSPKSGHDTVSWYQQALGQGPQFIFQYYEEEERQRGNFPDRFSGHQFPNYSSELNVNALLLGDSALYLCASRFLWGGNTPQHFGDGTRLSIL.

The rearrangement uses TRBV28 and TRBJ2-7; no reliable D call. The germline V and J ends were trimmed by 8 bases and 3 bases, with 5 bases remaining between them. The germline gives CDR1 MDHEN, CDR2 SYDVKM. CDR3 length: 10 residues. The DNA of the CDR3 is TGTGCCAGCGCTAACTACGAGCAGTACTTC. This translates into CASANYEQYF.